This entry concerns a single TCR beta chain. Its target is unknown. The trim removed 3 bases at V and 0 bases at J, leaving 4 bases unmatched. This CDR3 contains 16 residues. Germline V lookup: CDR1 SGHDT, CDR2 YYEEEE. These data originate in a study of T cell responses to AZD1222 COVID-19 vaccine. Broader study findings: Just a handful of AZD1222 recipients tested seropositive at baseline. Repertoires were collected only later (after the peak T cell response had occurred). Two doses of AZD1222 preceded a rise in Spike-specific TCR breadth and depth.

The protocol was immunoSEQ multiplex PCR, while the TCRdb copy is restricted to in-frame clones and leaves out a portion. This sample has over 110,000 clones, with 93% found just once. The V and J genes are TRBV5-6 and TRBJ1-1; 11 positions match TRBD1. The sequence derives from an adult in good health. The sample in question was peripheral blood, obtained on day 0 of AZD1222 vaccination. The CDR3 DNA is TGTGCCAGCAGCTGGACAGGGGGCAGGGTGAACACTGAAGCTTTCTTT. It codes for CASSWTGGRVNTEAFF.